The clone carrying this T cell receptor beta chain has a count of ten or more. As yet, its antigen is unknown. Per the germline V gene, CDR1 is LNHDA and CDR2 is SQIVND (reference sequence). Unmatched junction bases numbered 1, after V lost 5 bases and J lost 3 bases. The CDR3 covers 13 residues. The entry originates in a study of T-cell memory formation after mild COVID-19. Overall study results and limits: In pre-infection memory, a portion of responding clones appeared, which suggested that cross-reactive memory joined.

5'RACE primed at constant segments yielded TCR alpha and TCR beta cDNA libraries bearing sample barcodes and UMIs. TCRdb itself ran the 5' RACE reads through MiXCR, one entry per CDR3 protein. The top ten hold about 8.6% of the sample, which has hundreds of thousands of distinct CDR3 sequences, roughly a sixth seen once. Specimen: PBMCs or a T cell subset sorted from them (not recorded which). The source of this sequence is an adult woman who had mild COVID-19 (a few samples of this study predate the infection). Cell type and time point are not known. V is TRBV19 and J is TRBJ2-7; 10 bases are shared with TRBD2. CDR3 sequence: CASSWTSGYEQYF. The CDR3 nucleotides read TGTGCCAGTAGTTGGACTAGCGGCTACGAGCAGTACTTC.